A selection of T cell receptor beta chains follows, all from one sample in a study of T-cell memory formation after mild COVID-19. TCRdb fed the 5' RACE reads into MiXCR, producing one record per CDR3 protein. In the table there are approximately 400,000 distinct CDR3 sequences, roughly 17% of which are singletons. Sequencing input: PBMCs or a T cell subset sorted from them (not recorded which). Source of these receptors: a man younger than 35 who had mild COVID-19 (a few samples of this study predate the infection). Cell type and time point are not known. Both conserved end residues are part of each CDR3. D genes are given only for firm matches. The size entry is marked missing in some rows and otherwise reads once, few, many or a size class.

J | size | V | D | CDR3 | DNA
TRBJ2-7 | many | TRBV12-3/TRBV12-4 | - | CASSWGSYEQYF | TGTGCCAGCAGTTGGGGCTCCTACGAGCAGTACTTC
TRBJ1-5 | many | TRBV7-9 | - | CASSLNREGNQPQHF | TGTGCCAGCAGCTTAAACAGGGAGGGCAATCAGCCCCAGCATTTT
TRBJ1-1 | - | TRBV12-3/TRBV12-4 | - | CASTLGAINTEAFF | TGTGCCAGCACCCTCGGGGCCATCAACACTGAAGCTTTCTTT
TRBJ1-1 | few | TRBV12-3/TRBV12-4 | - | CASSLVSSEAFF | TGTGCCAGCAGTTTGGTCAGCTCTGAAGCTTTCTTT
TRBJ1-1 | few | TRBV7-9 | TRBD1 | CASSNLQGGSRAEAFF | TGTGCCAGCAGCAACCTACAGGGGGGCTCTCGGGCTGAAGCTTTCTTT
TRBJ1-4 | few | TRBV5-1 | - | CASSLPEAATNEKLFF | TGCGCCAGCAGCTTGCCGGAGGCTGCAACTAATGAAAAACTGTTTTTT
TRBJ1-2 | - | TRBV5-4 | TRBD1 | CASSSSRDRADYGYTF | TGTGCCAGCAGCTCCAGCAGGGACAGGGCCGACTATGGCTACACCTTC
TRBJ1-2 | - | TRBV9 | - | CASSVGPGAISGYTF | TGTGCCAGCAGCGTAGGTCCGGGGGCTATATCAGGCTACACCTTC
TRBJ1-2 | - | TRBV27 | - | CASSLTGNWGGYTF | TGTGCCAGCAGCCTTACCGGGAACTGGGGTGGCTACACCTTC
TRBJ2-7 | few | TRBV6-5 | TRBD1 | CASSSPGQGIYEQYF | TGTGCCAGCAGTTCACCGGGACAGGGCATCTACGAGCAGTACTTC
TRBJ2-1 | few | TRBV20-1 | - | CSAQDGYNEQFF | TGCAGTGCTCAAGACGGATACAATGAGCAGTTCTTC
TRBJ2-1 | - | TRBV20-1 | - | CSARDPLAGTYNEQFF | TGCAGTGCTAGAGATCCCCTCGCGGGGACCTACAATGAGCAGTTCTTC
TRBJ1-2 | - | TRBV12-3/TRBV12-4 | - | CASSSYAQGNYGYTF | TGTGCCAGCAGTTCCTACGCACAGGGAAACTATGGCTACACCTTC
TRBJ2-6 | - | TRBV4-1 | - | CASSPTVQTVPNVLTF | TGCGCCAGCAGCCCCACAGTCCAGACGGTACCCAACGTCCTGACTTTC
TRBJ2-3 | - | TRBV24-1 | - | CATSDWRDSTQYF | TGTGCCACCAGTGATTGGAGGGACAGTACGCAGTATTTT
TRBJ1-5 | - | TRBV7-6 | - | CASSPRGVNQPQHF | TGTGCCAGCAGCCCGCGTGGAGTAAATCAGCCCCAGCATTTT
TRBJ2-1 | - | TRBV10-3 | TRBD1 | CAIRVDRGAINKQFF | TGTGCCATCAGGGTGGACAGGGGCGCTATCAATAAGCAGTTCTTC
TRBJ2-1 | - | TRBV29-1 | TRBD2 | CSVFRTSGGSHNEQFF | TGCAGCGTTTTTCGGACTAGCGGGGGGTCCCACAATGAGCAGTTCTTC
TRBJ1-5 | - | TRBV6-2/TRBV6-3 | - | CASSHRGYSNQPQHF | TGTGCCAGCAGTCACCGGGGGTATAGCAATCAGCCCCAGCATTTT
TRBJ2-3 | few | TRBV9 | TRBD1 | CASSVEDRVSDTQYF | TGTGCCAGCAGCGTAGAAGACAGGGTATCGGATACGCAGTATTTT
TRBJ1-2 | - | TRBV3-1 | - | CASSQEFRSYGIYGYTF | TGTGCCAGCAGCCAAGAGTTTCGATCGTATGGAATCTATGGCTACACCTTC
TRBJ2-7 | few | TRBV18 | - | CASSPLRNPYEQYF | TGTGCCAGCTCACCACTGCGGAACCCCTACGAGCAGTACTTC
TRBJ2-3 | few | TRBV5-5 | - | CASSLALSSSTDTQYF | TGTGCCAGCAGCTTGGCCCTGTCCAGTAGCACAGATACGCAGTATTTT
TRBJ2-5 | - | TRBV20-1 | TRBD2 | CSAPGAASGEGETQYF | TGCAGTGCGCCTGGTGCCGCTAGCGGGGAAGGAGAGACCCAGTACTTC
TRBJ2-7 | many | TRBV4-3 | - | CASSQEAYVSYEQYF | TGCGCCAGCAGCCAAGAGGCATACGTCTCCTACGAGCAGTACTTC
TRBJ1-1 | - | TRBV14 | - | CASSHTHNTEAFF | TGTGCCAGCAGCCATACGCATAACACTGAAGCTTTCTTT
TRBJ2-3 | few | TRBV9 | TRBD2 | CASSVEERTGGPHTDTQYF | TGTGCCAGCAGCGTAGAGGAGAGGACGGGGGGGCCGCACACAGATACGCAGTATTTT
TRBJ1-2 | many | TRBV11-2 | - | CASSLDRGNYGYTF | TGTGCCAGCAGCCTAGACCGGGGTAATTATGGCTACACCTTC
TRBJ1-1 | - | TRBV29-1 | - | CSATVNMNTEAFF | TGCAGCGCGACAGTAAACATGAACACTGAAGCTTTCTTT
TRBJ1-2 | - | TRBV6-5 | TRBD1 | CASSYLGQGLGYTF | TGTGCCAGCAGTTACCTTGGACAGGGTCTCGGCTACACCTTC
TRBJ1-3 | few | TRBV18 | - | CASSPSDGSSGNTIYF | TGTGCCAGCTCACCTAGCGACGGGAGCTCTGGAAACACCATATATTTT
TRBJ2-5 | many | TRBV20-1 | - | CSARDGGFQETQYF | TGCAGTGCTAGAGACGGGGGCTTCCAAGAGACCCAGTACTTC
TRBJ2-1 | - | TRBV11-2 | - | CASSHPAPLRRTGEEQFF | TGTGCCAGCAGCCATCCCGCACCCCTTCGACGCACTGGTGAGGAGCAGTTCTTC
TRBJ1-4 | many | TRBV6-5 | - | CASSYSQTREKLFF | TGTGCCAGCAGTTACTCACAGACGCGTGAAAAACTGTTTTTT
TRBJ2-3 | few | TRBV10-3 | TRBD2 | CATFGRGASDTQYF | TGTGCCACCTTCGGGCGGGGGGCTTCTGATACGCAGTATTTT
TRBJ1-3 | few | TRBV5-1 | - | CASSLDPSGNTIYF | TGCGCCAGCAGCTTGGACCCCTCTGGAAACACCATATATTTT
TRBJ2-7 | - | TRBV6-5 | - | CASSNQPNQPYEQYF | TGTGCCAGCAGTAACCAGCCCAACCAGCCCTACGAGCAGTACTTC
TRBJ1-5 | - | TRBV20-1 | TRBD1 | CSARVTGQEQQPQHF | TGCAGTGCTAGAGTAACAGGACAGGAGCAACAGCCCCAGCATTTT
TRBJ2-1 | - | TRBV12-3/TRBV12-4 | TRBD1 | CASSLRGGGNEQFF | TGTGCCAGCAGTTTAAGAGGGGGCGGGAATGAGCAGTTCTTC
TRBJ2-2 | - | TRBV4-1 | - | CASSQEWGPRELFF | TGCGCCAGCAGCCAAGAATGGGGGCCTCGGGAGCTGTTTTTT
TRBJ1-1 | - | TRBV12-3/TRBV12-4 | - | CASTLRPTAEAFF | TGTGCCAGCACCCTCAGGCCTACTGCTGAAGCTTTCTTT
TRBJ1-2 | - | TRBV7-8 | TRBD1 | CASSFRETGGGGYTF | TGTGCCAGCAGCTTCCGAGAAACAGGGGGCGGGGGCTACACCTTC
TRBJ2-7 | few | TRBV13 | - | CASSLKDSYEQYF | TGTGCCAGCAGCTTGAAGGACAGCTACGAGCAGTACTTC
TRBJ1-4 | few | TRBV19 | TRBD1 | CASSDRVGEKLFF | TGTGCCAGCTCGGACAGGGTAGGGGAAAAACTGTTTTTT
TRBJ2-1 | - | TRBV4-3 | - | CASSQVGFGYNEQFF | TGCGCCAGCAGCCAAGTGGGGTTTGGGTACAATGAGCAGTTCTTC
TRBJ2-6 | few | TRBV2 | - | CASSRGIRGSGANVLTF | TGTGCCAGCAGCAGGGGAATTCGGGGCTCTGGGGCCAACGTCCTGACTTTC
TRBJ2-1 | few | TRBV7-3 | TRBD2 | CASRYSGGSVEQFF | TGTGCCAGCAGATATAGCGGGGGCTCTGTTGAGCAGTTCTTC
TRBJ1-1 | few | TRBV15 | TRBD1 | CATSRLQYRGLEAFF | TGTGCCACCAGCAGACTCCAATACAGGGGGCTGGAAGCTTTCTTT